This T cell receptor beta chain was profiled in a study of somatic mutations in cytotoxic T cells in rheumatoid arthritis. This CDR3 region has 14 residues. In germline, CDR1 is MGHRA, CDR2 YSYEKL. V shed 1 base and J shed 16 bases, with 17 bases lying between them. Study observations and caveats: Rheumatoid arthritis patients were compared with age-matched healthy controls, and their CD8+ T-cell clonality did not differ significantly. Increasing age coincided with elevated CD8+ clonality among rheumatoid arthritis patients, though not among healthy controls. Slight underrepresentation of TRBV07 in rheumatoid arthritis patients was not adjusted for multiple comparisons.

Isolation of the CD4+ and CD8+ populations was accomplished via positive magnetic bead selection, with purity assessed by flow cytometry. Turning to this clone: What it binds is unknown.

Assay: immunoSEQ multiplex PCR; the TCRdb copy retains only in-frame clones and omits some. This sample has around 23,000 clones; roughly 74% occur once, and the top ten carry approximately 10%. This receptor was identified in a young woman in good health. The chain uses TRBV4-1 and TRBJ1-6; D unclear. The sequencing input was CD8+ T cells sorted from blood. CDR3 loop: CASSQVGGPRPLHF. The CDR3 DNA reads TGCGCCAGCAGCCAAGTAGGCGGGCCCCGACCTCTCCACTTT.